These 29 T cell receptor beta chains were sequenced from one sample in a study of shared clonotypes between healthy human individuals. TCRdb's copy holds only in-frame clones and misses some; the assay was immunoSEQ multiplex PCR. This sample carries some 1.4 million clones, around 95% of them seen once, and the ten largest clones take roughly 1.2%. Sequenced material: naive CD4+ T cells sorted from blood. Subset here: CD45RA+ positively selected. Receptors were obtained from a man younger than 45 in good health.

The chain links TRBV28 to TRBJ1-2, with 7 bases that match TRBD1. V lost 3 bases, J lost 8 bases, and 6 bases stayed unmatched. This CDR3 contains 13 residues. Germline CDR1 is MDHEN and CDR2 is SYDVKM. The CDR3 spells CASSFAGGGGYTF. In DNA, the CDR3 is TGTGCCAGCAGTTTCGCAGGGGGAGGCGGCTACACCTTC.

The chain carries TRBV7-9 and TRBJ1-5; perhaps TRBD1 as D (6 bases). V lost 3 bases, J lost 6 bases, and 15 bases lay in between. CDR3 length equals 15 residues. The germline gives CDR1 SEHNR, CDR2 FQNEAQ (reference sequence). The CDR3 coding sequence is TGTGCCAGCAGCTTGGGGGGGGCGAGGAGTCAGCCCCAGCATTTT. Its translation: CASSLGGARSQPQHF.

This clone appeared once. The chain links TRBV18 to TRBJ1-4; 11 bases map to TRBD1. This CDR3 region has 15 residues. Germline trimming cut 4 bases from V and 8 bases from J; bases unmatched to any gene: 6. Germline-derived CDR1 and CDR2 are KGHSH and LQKENI. CDR3 protein: CASSLRTGGREKLFF. The CDR3 coding sequence is TGTGCCAGCTCACTTCGGACAGGGGGCAGAGAAAAACTGTTTTTT.

The CDR3 spells CASSLLKGAHTQYF. In nucleotides, the CDR3 is TGTGCCAGTAGTCTGCTAAAGGGGGCCCATACGCAGTATTTT. The rearrangement uses TRBV19 and TRBJ2-3, with 7 bases aligning to TRBD1. Germline lookup yields CDR1 LNHDA and CDR2 SQIVND (reference sequence). CDR3 size: 14 residues. The junction had 9 bases not matched to a gene; V was cut back by 5 bases and J by 7 bases.

This chain uses TRBV5-4 with TRBJ2-3, with 7 bases lining up with TRBD2. The V gene end was trimmed by 3 bases and the J gene end by 1 base; junction bases not matched to a gene: 5. This CDR3 is built from 15 residues. Germline CDR1 and CDR2: SGHNT and YYREEE (reference sequence). This chain's CDR3 is CASSSGRRGTDTQYF. Written as DNA, the CDR3 is TGTGCCAGCAGCTCCGGGAGGAGGGGCACAGATACGCAGTATTTT.

The count of this clone is one. This sequence joins TRBV9 and TRBJ2-7; D unclear. The CDR3 is 15 amino acids. The germline gives CDR1 SGDLS, CDR2 YYNGEE. V lost 6 bases and J lost 0, with 16 bases in between. CDR3 coding DNA: TGTGCCAGCACCCCAGACCCCCAAAGCTCCTACGAGCAGTACTTC. Its translation is CASTPDPQSSYEQYF.

The chain recombines TRBV7-8 with TRBJ2-7; 10 bases align to TRBD2. The V segment lost 1 base and the J segment 7 bases; nucleotides outside the gene matches: 10. CDR3 length: 16 amino acids. From germline, CDR1 is SGHVS and CDR2 FQNEAQ. The CDR3 nucleotides read TGTGCCAGCAGCTTAGTTCGGCTAGCGGGAGACGGTGAGCAGTACTTC. Translation: CASSLVRLAGDGEQYF.

The CDR3 region is CASNLPGLPPSTQYF. In DNA form, the CDR3 reads TGTGCCAGCAACCTCCCGGGACTACCACCTTCTACGCAGTATTTT. This chain links TRBV11-2 with TRBJ2-3; 7 nucleotides align to TRBD2. The CDR3 contains 15 residues. Germline CDR1 reads SGHAT; CDR2 reads FQNNGV. With 7 bases clipped from V and 8 bases from J, the junction kept 15 bases outside the gene matches.

The chain has TRBV5-1 and TRBJ2-3; no reliable D call. With 4 bases removed from V and 2 bases from J, the gap between germline ends came to 14 bases. The length of the CDR3 is 15 residues. Germline V lookup: CDR1 SGHRS, CDR2 YFSETQ. The CDR3 is CASSERAISTDTQYF. CDR3 nucleotides: TGCGCCAGCAGCGAAAGGGCCATATCCACAGATACGCAGTATTTT.

This sequence joins TRBV6-5 and TRBJ2-7; no firm D call. The V and J ends lost 2 bases and 4 bases respectively, with 9 bases between them. The CDR3 length is 13 residues. Germline CDR1 and CDR2: MNHEY and SVGAGI. The CDR3 loop is CASSYGPEYEQYF. In DNA form, the CDR3 reads TGTGCCAGCAGTTACGGTCCAGAATACGAGCAGTACTTC.

The genes are TRBV9 and TRBJ2-3; 7 bases line up with TRBD1. This CDR3 is 14 amino acids long. Germline values: CDR1 SGDLS, CDR2 YYNGEE. With V trimmed by 1 base and J by 5 bases, 4 bases remained unmatched. The CDR3 DNA follows: TGTGCCAGCAGCGTAAGGGCAGGGGGAGATACGCAGTATTTT. It codes for CASSVRAGGDTQYF.

This chain joins TRBV7-2 and TRBJ1-3, with D perhaps matching TRBD1 (6 bases). The CDR3 extends over 15 amino acids. The V and J ends lost 7 bases and 1 base respectively, with 14 bases between them. In germline, CDR1 is SGHTA, CDR2 FQGNSA. CDR3 nucleotide sequence: TGTGCCAGCAACTACAGGGTTGGGTCTGGAAACACCATATATTTT. Protein sequence: CASNYRVGSGNTIYF.

This chain connects TRBV28 to TRBJ1-2; D possibly corresponds to TRBD1 (5 bases). From germline, CDR1 is MDHEN and CDR2 SYDVKM. The length of the CDR3 is 16 residues. Deletions cut 6 bases from V and 2 bases from J, with 19 bases between. The CDR3 loop is CASSPTGGVRNYGYTF. The DNA for the CDR3 is TGTGCCAGCAGCCCGACGGGAGGGGTGAGGAACTATGGCTACACCTTC.

The rearrangement links TRBV19 to TRBJ1-4, with D possibly matching TRBD1 (6 bases). The CDR3 loop spans 14 amino acids. V gave up 8 bases and J gave up 1 base, with 11 bases separating them. Germline V CDR1 and CDR2: LNHDA, SQIVND (reference sequence). CDR3 bases: TGTGCCAGTTCCGACAGGCGAACTAATGAAAAACTGTTTTTT. This translates into CASSDRRTNEKLFF.

This clone was recorded only once. The chain combines TRBV11-2 with TRBJ2-2, with D possibly being TRBD1 (6 bases). CDR3 length equals 13 residues. Germline V CDR1 and CDR2: SGHAT, FQNNGV. V was trimmed by 6 bases and J by 7 bases, leaving 12 bases between them. This CDR3 is CASRQGIGGELFF. The CDR3 nucleotides are TGTGCCAGCAGGCAGGGGATTGGCGGGGAGCTGTTTTTT.

The chain carries TRBV7-3 and TRBJ2-1; 13 bases fit TRBD2. Germline loops: CDR1 SGHTA, CDR2 FQGTGA. V was pared by 4 bases and J by 3 bases, with 3 bases of the junction left unmatched. This CDR3 is built from 16 residues. CDR3 in DNA: TGTGCCAGCAGCTATGGGACTAGCGGGATCTACAATGAGCAGTTCTTC. Protein product: CASSYGTSGIYNEQFF.

This chain connects TRBV11-2 to TRBJ1-4; D unclear. The V gene's germline CDR1 is SGHAT and CDR2 FQNNGV. This CDR3 spans 12 amino acids. Trimming shortened V by 4 bases and J by 11 bases, and 11 bases separated the two germline ends. In nucleotides, the CDR3 is TGTGCCAGCAGCTCGGGTTCAGTGAAACTGTTTTTT. It codes for CASSSGSVKLFF.

The chain links TRBV28 to TRBJ1-1; D is unresolved. The germline V and J ends were trimmed by 2 bases and 8 bases, with 12 bases remaining between them. The germline V gene encodes CDR1 MDHEN and CDR2 SYDVKM. The CDR3 loop spans 13 amino acids. CDR3 amino acids: CASSLPGNIEAFF. The CDR3, as DNA: TGTGCCAGCAGTTTACCGGGGAACATAGAAGCTTTCTTT. The full variable domain, rest sourced from reference TRBV28 and TRBJ1-1, is DVKVTQSSRYLVKRTGEKVFLECVQDMDHENMFWYRQDPGLGLRLIYFSYDVKMKEKGDIPEGYSVSREKKERFSLILESASTNQTSMYLCASSLPGNIEAFFGQGTRLTVV.

The CDR3 sequence is CASRKRAPSYEQYF. The DNA for the CDR3 is TGTGCCAGCAGGAAGAGAGCCCCGTCCTACGAGCAGTACTTC. V usage is TRBV6-6 and J usage is TRBJ2-7; D gene uncertain. Trimming took 6 bases from V and 1 from J, leaving 13 bases between them. The CDR3 has 14 residues. The germline V gene encodes CDR1 MNHNY and CDR2 SVGAGI (reference sequence).

This chain joins TRBV29-1 and TRBJ1-2; D unresolved. The CDR3 runs to 11 residues. Germline V gene lookup returns CDR1 SQVTM and CDR2 ANQGSEA. The germline V and J ends were trimmed by 1 base and 5 bases, with 5 bases remaining between them. The CDR3 region is CSVEVEYGYTF. As DNA, the CDR3 is TGCAGCGTTGAAGTGGAGTATGGCTACACCTTC.

V gene TRBV27 combines with J gene TRBJ2-7; weak D call: TRBD1 (6 bases). Germline V gives CDR1 MNHEY, CDR2 SMNVEV (reference sequence). V lost 5 bases and J lost 1, with 18 bases in between. CDR3 length: 16 residues. CDR3 sequence (DNA): TGTGCCAGCAGTCGGGCCACGACAGGAGTTTCCTACGAGCAGTACTTC. It codes for CASSRATTGVSYEQYF.

This chain uses TRBV6-1 with TRBJ2-1, with 8 nucleotides matching TRBD1. Germline values: CDR1 MNHNS, CDR2 SASEGT. The CDR3 is made up of 16 amino acids. V lost 2 bases, J lost 4 bases, and 7 bases stayed unmatched. The CDR3 here is CASSEHPGTGYNEQFF. CDR3 nucleotide sequence: TGTGCCAGCAGTGAACATCCCGGGACAGGTTACAATGAGCAGTTCTTC.

The rearrangement links TRBV9 to TRBJ2-7; D is uncertain. The CDR3 extends over 14 amino acids. Germline assignment: CDR1 SGDLS and CDR2 YYNGEE. V dropped 2 bases and J dropped 2 bases, with 11 bases sitting between them. The DNA of the CDR3 is TGTGCCAGCAGCGTCTCTCAGGATACCTACGAGCAGTACTTC. This encodes CASSVSQDTYEQYF.

V gene TRBV28 combines with J gene TRBJ2-1; TRBD2 matches at 9 bases. Germline CDR1 and CDR2: MDHEN and SYDVKM. Trimming at V came to 1 base and at J to 6 bases, leaving 7 bases not matched to a gene. The CDR3 sequence is 16 residues long. CDR3 amino acids: CASSLYRLAGFNEQFF. CDR3 nucleotide sequence: TGTGCCAGCAGTTTATATCGGCTAGCGGGATTCAATGAGCAGTTCTTC.

The rearrangement links TRBV7-6 to TRBJ2-5, with 14 bases lining up with TRBD2. Trimming removed 5 bases from V and 5 bases from J; junction bases left unmatched: 4. The CDR3 spans 15 residues. Germline V lookup: CDR1 SGHVS, CDR2 FNYEAQ. CDR3 sequence: CASSPGLAGVETQYF. The CDR3, as DNA: TGTGCCAGCAGCCCGGGACTAGCGGGAGTTGAGACCCAGTACTTC.

J is TRBJ2-7 and V is TRBV7-7; D may be TRBD1 or TRBD2 (5 bases each). This CDR3 is 13 amino acids long. Germline CDR1 and CDR2: SSHAT and FNYEAQ (reference sequence). The ends were cut back, 6 bases at V and 4 bases at J, with 13 bases in the middle. The CDR3 sequence: CASSSRWGYEQYF. CDR3 coding DNA: TGTGCCAGCAGTTCTAGGTGGGGGTACGAGCAGTACTTC.

This rearrangement joins TRBV10-1 to TRBJ1-1, with D possibly matching TRBD1 (5 bases). Trimming shortened V by 3 bases and J by 4 bases, and 12 bases separated the two germline ends. This CDR3 is built from 14 residues. Germline CDR1 reads WNHNN; CDR2 reads SYGVQD (reference sequence). Here the CDR3 reads CASSDGTKGTEAFF. CDR3 sequence (DNA): TGCGCCAGCAGTGACGGGACCAAGGGCACTGAAGCTTTCTTT.

V is TRBV28 and J is TRBJ1-2, with D unresolved. This CDR3 is built from 13 residues. Germline-derived CDR1 and CDR2 are MDHEN and SYDVKM. Trimming pared 6 bases from V and 4 bases from J, leaving 12 bases between. The CDR3, as DNA: TGTGCCAGCAGGCCCACTCCTGGCTATGGCTACACCTTC. Encoded protein: CASRPTPGYGYTF.

J is TRBJ2-7 and V is TRBV7-2; possibly TRBD2 for D (7 bases). This CDR3 is built from 16 residues. CDR1 and CDR2 (germline): SGHTA, FQGNSA. V was cut by 3 bases and J by 4 bases, with 19 bases left in between. The CDR3 DNA reads TGTGCCAGCAGCTTCGCAAAGGGGGGAGGGGGGTACGAGCAGTACTTC. It translates to CASSFAKGGGGYEQYF.